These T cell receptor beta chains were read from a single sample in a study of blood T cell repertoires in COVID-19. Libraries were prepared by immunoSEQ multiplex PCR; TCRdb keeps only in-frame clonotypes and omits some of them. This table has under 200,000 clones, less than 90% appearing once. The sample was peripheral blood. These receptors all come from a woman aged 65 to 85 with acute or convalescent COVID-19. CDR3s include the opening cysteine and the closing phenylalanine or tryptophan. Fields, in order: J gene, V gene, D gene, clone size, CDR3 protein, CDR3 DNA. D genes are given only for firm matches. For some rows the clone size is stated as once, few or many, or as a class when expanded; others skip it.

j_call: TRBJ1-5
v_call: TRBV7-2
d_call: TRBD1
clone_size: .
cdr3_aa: CASSYGQAQQPQHF
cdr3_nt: TGTGCCAGCAGCTACGGACAGGCACAGCAGCCCCAGCATTTT

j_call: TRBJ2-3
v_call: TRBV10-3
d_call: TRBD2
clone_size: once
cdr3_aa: CAISESTSGSTRTDTQYF
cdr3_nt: TGTGCCATCAGTGAGTCTACTAGCGGGTCTACTCGCACAGATACGCAGTATTTT

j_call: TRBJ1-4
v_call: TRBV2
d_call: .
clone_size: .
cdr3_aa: CASSVNGGEKLFF
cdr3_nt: TGTGCCAGCAGTGTAAATGGCGGTGAAAAACTGTTTTTT

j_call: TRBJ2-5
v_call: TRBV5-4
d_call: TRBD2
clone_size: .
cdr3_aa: CASSPGLAGGQETQYF
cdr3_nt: TGTGCCAGCAGCCCTGGACTAGCGGGAGGACAAGAGACCCAGTACTTC

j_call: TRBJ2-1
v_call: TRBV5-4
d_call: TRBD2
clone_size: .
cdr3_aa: CASSGLAGAGNEQFF
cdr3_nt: TGTGCCAGCAGCGGGTTAGCGGGAGCTGGCAATGAGCAGTTCTTC

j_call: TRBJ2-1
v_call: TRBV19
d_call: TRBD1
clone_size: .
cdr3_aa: CASRDRGPNRYNEQFF
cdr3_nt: TGTGCCAGCCGGGACAGGGGACCCAATCGCTACAATGAGCAGTTCTTC

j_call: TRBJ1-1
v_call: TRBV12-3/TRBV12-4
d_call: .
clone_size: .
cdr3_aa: CASRVAERTEAFF
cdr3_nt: TGTGCCAGCAGGGTAGCGGAGAGGACTGAAGCTTTCTTT

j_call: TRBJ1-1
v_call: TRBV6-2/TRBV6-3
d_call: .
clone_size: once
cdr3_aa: CASSYFSRETEAFF
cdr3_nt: TGTGCCAGCAGTTACTTCTCCCGAGAAACTGAAGCTTTCTTT

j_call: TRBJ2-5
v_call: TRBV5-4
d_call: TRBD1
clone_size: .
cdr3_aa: CASTETGVRETQYF
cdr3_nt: TGTGCCAGCACCGAAACAGGGGTTCGAGAGACCCAGTACTTC

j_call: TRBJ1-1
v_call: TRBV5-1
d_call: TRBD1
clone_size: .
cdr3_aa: CASSPTGIEAFF
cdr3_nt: TGCGCCAGCAGCCCGACAGGGATTGAAGCTTTCTTT

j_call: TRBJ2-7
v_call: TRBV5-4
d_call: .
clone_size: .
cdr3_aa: CASSLAGSSSYEQYF
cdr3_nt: TGTGCCAGCAGCTTGGCAGGTTCGAGCTCCTACGAGCAGTACTTC

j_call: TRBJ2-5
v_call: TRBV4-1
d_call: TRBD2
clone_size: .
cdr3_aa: CASSQAGVSGGSQETQYF
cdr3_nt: TGCGCCAGCAGCCAAGCAGGGGTTAGCGGGGGATCCCAAGAGACCCAGTACTTC

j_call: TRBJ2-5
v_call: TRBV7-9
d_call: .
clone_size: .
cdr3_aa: CASSSLVGTETQYF
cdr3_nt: TGTGCCAGCAGCTCCCTGGTCGGGACTGAGACCCAGTACTTC

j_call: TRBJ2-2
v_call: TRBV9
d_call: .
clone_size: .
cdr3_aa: CASSLIGGATGELFF
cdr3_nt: TGTGCCAGCAGCTTAATAGGAGGGGCCACCGGGGAGCTGTTTTTT

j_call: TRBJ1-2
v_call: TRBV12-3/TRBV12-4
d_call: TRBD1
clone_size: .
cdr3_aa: CASTGQVLYGYTF
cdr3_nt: TGTGCCAGCACCGGACAGGTACTCTATGGCTACACCTTC

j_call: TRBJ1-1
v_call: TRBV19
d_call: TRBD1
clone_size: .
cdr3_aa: CASSKTGETEAFF
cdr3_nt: TGTGCCAGTAGTAAGACAGGGGAGACTGAAGCTTTCTTT

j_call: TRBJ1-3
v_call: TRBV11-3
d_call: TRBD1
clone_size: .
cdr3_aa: CASSLGQVGGNTIYF
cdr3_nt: TGTGCCAGCAGTCTTGGACAGGTCGGAGGAAACACCATATATTTT

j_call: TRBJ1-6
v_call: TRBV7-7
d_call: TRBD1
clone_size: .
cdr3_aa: CASSFRDRSSYNSPLHF
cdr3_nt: TGTGCTAGCAGCTTCCGGGACAGGAGCTCCTATAATTCACCCCTCCACTTT